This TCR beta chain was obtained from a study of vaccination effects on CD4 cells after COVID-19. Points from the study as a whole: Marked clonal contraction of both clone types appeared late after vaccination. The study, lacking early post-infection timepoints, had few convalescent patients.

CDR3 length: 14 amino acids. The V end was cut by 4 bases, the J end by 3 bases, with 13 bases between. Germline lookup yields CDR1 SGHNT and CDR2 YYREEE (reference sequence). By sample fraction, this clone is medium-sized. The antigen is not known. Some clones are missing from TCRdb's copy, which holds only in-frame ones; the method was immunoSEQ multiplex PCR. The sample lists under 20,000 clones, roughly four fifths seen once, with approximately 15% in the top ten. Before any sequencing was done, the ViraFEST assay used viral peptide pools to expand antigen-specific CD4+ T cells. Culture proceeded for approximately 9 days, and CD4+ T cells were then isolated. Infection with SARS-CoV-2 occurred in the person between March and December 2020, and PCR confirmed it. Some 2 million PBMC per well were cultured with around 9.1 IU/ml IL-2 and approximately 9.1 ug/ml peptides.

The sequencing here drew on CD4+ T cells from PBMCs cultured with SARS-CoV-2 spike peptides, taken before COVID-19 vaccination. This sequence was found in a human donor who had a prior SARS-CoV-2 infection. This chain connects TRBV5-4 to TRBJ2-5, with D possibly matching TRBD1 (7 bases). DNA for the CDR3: TGTGCCAGCAGCCAGGGACAGCGGGAAGAGACCCAGTACTTC. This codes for CASSQGQREETQYF.